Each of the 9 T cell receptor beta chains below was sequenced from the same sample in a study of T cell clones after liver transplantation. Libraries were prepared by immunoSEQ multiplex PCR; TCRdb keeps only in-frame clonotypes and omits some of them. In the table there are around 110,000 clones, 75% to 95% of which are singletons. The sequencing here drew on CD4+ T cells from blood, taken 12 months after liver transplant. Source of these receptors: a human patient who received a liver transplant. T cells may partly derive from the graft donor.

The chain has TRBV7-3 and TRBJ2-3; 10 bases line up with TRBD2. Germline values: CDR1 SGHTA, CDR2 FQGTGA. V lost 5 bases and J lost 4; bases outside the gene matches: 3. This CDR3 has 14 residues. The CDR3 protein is CASSPAGGSDTQYF. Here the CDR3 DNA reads TGTGCCAGCAGCCCAGCGGGAGGGTCAGATACGCAGTATTTT.

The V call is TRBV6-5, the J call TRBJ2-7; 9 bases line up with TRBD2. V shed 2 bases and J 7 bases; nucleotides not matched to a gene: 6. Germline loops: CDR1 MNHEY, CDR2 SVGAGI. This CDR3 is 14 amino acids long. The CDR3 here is CASSYRTSAKEQYF. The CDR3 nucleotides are TGTGCCAGCAGTTACAGGACTAGCGCCAAGGAGCAGTACTTC.

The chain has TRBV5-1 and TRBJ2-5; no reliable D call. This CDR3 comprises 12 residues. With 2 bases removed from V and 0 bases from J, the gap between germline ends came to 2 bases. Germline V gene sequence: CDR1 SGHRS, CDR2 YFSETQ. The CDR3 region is CASSLNQETQYF. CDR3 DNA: TGCGCCAGCAGCTTAAACCAAGAGACCCAGTACTTC.

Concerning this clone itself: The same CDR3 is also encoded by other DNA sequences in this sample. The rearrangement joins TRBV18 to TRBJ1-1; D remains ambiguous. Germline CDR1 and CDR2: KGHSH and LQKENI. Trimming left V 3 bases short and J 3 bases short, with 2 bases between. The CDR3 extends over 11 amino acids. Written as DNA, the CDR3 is TGTGCCAGCTCACCGGACACTGAAGCTTTCTTT. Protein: CASSPDTEAFF.

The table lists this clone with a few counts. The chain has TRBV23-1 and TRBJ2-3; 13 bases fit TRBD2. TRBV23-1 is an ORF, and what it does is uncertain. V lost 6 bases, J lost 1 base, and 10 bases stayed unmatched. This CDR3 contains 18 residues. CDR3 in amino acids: CASRPLAGGPGGTDTQYF. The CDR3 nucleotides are TGCGCCAGCAGGCCACTAGCGGGAGGGCCTGGGGGCACAGATACGCAGTATTTT.

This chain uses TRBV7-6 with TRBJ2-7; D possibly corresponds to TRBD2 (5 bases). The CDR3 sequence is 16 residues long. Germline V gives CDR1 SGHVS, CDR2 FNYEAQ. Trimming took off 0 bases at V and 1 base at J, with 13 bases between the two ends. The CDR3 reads CASSLAGGGSSYEQYF. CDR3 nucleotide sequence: TGTGCCAGCAGCTTAGCTGGCGGAGGCAGTTCCTACGAGCAGTACTTC.

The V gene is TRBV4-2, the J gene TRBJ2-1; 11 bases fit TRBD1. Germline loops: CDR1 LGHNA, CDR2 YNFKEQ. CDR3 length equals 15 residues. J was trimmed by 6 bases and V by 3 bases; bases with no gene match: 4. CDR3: CASSHPGTGGNEQFF. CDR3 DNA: TGTGCCAGCAGCCACCCCGGGACAGGGGGCAATGAGCAGTTCTTC.

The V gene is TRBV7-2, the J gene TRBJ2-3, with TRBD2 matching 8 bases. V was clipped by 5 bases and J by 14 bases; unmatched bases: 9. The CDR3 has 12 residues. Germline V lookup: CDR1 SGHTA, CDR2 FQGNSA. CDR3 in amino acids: CASSLGLGAGYF. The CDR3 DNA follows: TGTGCCAGCAGCCTGGGACTAGGAGCGGGGTATTTT.

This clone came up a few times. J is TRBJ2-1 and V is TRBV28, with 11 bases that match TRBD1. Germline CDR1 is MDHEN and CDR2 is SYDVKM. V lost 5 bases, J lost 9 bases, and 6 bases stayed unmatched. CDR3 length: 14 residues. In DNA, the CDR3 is TGTGCCAGCAGTGTCAGGACAGGGGGCGGTGAGCAGTTCTTC. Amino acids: CASSVRTGGGEQFF. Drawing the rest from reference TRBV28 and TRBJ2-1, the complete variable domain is DVKVTQSSRYLVKRTGEKVFLECVQDMDHENMFWYRQDPGLGLRLIYFSYDVKMKEKGDIPEGYSVSREKKERFSLILESASTNQTSMYLCASSVRTGGGEQFFGPGTRLTVL.